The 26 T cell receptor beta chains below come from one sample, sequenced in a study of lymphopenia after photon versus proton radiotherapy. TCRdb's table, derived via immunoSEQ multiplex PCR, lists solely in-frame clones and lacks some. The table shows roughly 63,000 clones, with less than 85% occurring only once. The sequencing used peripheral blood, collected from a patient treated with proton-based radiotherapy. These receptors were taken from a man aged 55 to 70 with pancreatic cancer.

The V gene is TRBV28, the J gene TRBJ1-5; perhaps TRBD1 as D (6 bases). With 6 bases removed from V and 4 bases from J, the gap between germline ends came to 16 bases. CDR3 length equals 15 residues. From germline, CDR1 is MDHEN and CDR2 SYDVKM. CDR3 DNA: TGTGCCAGCAGGAAGAACAGGGATCGGAATCAGCCCCAGCATTTT. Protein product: CASRKNRDRNQPQHF.

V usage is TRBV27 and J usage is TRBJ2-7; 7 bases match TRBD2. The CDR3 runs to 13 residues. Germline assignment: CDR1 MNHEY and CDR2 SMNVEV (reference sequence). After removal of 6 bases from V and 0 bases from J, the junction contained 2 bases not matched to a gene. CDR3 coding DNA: TGTGCCAGCAGGGTAGCGGGCTCCTACGAGCAGTACTTC. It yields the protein CASRVAGSYEQYF.

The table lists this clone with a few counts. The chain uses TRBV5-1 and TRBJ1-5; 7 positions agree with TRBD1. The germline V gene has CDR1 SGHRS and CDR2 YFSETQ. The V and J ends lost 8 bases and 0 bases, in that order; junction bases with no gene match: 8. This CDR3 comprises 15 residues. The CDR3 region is CASSEQGNSNQPQHF. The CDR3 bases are TGCGCCAGTTCTGAACAGGGGAATAGCAATCAGCCCCAGCATTTT.

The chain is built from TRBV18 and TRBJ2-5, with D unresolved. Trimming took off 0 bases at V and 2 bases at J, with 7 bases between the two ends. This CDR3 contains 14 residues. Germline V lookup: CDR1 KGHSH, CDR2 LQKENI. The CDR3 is CASSPPGRQETQYF. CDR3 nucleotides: TGTGCCAGCTCACCACCGGGCAGACAAGAGACCCAGTACTTC.

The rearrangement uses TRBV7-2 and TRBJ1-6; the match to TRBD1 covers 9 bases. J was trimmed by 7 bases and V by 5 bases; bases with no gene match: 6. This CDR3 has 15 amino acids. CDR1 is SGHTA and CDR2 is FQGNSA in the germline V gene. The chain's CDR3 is CASSAGQGANSPLHF. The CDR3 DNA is TGTGCCAGCAGCGCGGGACAGGGAGCCAATTCACCCCTCCACTTT.

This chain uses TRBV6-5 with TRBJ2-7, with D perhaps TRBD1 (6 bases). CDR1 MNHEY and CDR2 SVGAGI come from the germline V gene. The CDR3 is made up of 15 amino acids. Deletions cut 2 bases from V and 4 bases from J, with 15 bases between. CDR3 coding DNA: TGTGCCAGCAGTTACGTCGGAACAGGGATTTACGAGCAGTACTTC. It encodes CASSYVGTGIYEQYF.

The CDR3 nucleotides are TGTGCCAGCAGTTTAGACAGGCGCCCATACGAGCAGTACTTC. Encoded protein: CASSLDRRPYEQYF. This chain links TRBV27 with TRBJ2-7, with a weak D call TRBD1 (6 bases). The CDR3 has 14 amino acids. Trimming took off 2 bases at V and 4 bases at J, with 12 bases between the two ends. Germline V gene data show CDR1 as MNHEY and CDR2 as SMNVEV (reference sequence).

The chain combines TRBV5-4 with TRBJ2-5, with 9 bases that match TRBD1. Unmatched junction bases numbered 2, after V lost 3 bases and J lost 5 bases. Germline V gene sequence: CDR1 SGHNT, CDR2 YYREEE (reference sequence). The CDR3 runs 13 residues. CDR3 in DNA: TGTGCCAGCAGCTCACAGGGGGCCGAGACCCAGTACTTC. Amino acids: CASSSQGAETQYF.

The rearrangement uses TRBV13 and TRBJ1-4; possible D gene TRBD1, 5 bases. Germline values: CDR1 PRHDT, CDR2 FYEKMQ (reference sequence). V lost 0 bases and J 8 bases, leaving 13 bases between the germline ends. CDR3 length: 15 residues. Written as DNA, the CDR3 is TGTGCCAGCAGCTTAGGCCGGCCGCAGGGAGAAAAACTGTTTTTT. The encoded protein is CASSLGRPQGEKLFF.

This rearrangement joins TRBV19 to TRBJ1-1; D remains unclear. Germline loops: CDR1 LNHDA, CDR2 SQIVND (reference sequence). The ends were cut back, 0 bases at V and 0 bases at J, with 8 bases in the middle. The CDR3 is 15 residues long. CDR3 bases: TGTGCCAGTAGTATAGAAGGACGGATGAACACTGAAGCTTTCTTT. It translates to CASSIEGRMNTEAFF.

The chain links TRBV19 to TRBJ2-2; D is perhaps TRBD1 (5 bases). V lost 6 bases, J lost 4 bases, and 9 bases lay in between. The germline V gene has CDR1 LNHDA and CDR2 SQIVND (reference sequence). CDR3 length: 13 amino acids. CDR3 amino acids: CASRQGSTGELFF. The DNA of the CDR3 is TGTGCCAGTAGGCAGGGTTCCACCGGGGAGCTGTTTTTT.

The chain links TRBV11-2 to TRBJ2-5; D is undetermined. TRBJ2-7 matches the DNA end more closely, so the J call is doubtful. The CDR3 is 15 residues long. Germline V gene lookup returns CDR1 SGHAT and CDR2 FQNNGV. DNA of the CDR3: TGTGCCAGCAGCCGGCGAGAACTTAGCTCCTACGAGCAGTACTTC. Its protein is CASSRRELSSYEQYF.

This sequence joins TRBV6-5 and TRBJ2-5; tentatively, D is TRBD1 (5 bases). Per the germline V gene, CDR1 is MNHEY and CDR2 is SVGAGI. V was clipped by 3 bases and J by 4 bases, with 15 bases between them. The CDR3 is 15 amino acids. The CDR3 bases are TGTGCCAGCAGTTATGGCAGGGCGGTTGCAGAGACCCAGTACTTC. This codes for CASSYGRAVAETQYF.

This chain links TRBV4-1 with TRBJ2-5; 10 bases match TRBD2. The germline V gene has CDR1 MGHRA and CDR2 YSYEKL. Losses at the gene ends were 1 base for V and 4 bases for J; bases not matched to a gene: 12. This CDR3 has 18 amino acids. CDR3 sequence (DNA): TGCGCCAGCAGCCAAGCTTACGGGGCTAGCGGGAGTTTAGAGACCCAGTACTTC. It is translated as CASSQAYGASGSLETQYF.

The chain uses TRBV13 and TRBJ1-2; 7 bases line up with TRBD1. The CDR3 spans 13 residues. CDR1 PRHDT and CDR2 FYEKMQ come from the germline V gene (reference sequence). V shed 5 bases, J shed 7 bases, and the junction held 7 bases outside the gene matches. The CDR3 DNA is TGTGCCAGCAGCCGTACAGGGGAGTTTGGCTACACCTTC. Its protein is CASSRTGEFGYTF. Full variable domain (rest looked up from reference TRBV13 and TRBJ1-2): AAGVIQSPRHLIKEKRETATLKCYPIPRHDTVYWYQQGPGQDPQFLISFYEKMQSDKGSIPDRFSAQQFSDYHSELNMSSLELGDSALYFCASSRTGEFGYTFGSGTRLTVV.

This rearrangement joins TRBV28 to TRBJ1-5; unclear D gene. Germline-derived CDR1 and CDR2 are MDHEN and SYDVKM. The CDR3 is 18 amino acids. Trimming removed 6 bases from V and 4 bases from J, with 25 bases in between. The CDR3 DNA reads TGTGCCAGCAGCACTATCCGCGGCGGGCAGAGAACAAATCAGCCCCAGCATTTT. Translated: CASSTIRGGQRTNQPQHF.

This CDR3 is CASSQQSSLNTEAFF. DNA of the CDR3: TGTGCCAGCAGCCAACAGAGTTCGTTGAACACTGAAGCTTTCTTT. The V call is TRBV14, the J call TRBJ1-1; D gene unclear. Germline V lookup: CDR1 SGHDN, CDR2 FVKESK. The CDR3 consists of 15 residues. V lost 2 bases and J 0 bases, leaving 10 bases between the germline ends.

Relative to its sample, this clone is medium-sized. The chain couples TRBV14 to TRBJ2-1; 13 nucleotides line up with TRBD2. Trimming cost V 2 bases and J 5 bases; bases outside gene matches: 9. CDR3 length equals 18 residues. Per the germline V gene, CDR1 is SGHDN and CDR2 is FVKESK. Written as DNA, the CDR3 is TGTGCCAGCAGCCAACCGCACGGGACTAGCGGGACGAACAATGAGCAGTTCTTC. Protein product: CASSQPHGTSGTNNEQFF. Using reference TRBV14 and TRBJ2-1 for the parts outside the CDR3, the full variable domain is EAGVTQFPSHSVIEKGQTVTLRCDPISGHDNLYWYRRVMGKEIKFLLHFVKESKQDESGMPNNRFLAERTGGTYSTLKVQPAELEDSGVYFCASSQPHGTSGTNNEQFFGPGTRLTVL.

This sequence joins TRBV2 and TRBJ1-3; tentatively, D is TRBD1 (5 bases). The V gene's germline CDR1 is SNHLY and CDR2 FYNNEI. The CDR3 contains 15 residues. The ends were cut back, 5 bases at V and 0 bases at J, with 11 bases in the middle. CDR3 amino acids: CASSLGPYSGNTIYF. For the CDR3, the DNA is TGTGCCAGCAGTTTGGGACCGTACTCTGGAAACACCATATATTTT.

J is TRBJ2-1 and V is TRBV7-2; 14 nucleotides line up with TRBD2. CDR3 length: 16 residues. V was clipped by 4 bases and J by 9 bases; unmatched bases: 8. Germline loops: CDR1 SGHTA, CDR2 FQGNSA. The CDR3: CASSSRLAGGRGEQFF. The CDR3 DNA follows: TGTGCCAGCAGCTCAAGACTAGCGGGAGGGCGTGGTGAGCAGTTCTTC.

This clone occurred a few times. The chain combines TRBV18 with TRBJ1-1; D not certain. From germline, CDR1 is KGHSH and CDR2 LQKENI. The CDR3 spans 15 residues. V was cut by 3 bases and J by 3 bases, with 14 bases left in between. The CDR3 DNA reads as TGTGCCAGCTCACCTTCACGACCTGACCACACTGAAGCTTTCTTT. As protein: CASSPSRPDHTEAFF.

Written as DNA, the CDR3 is TGTGCCAGCAGCGTGGGGATTGAAGCTTTCTTT. Translating it yields CASSVGIEAFF. The chain employs TRBV7-2 and TRBJ1-1; D is unresolved. The V and J ends lost 5 bases and 7 bases respectively, with 8 bases between them. CDR1 and CDR2 (germline): SGHTA, FQGNSA. CDR3 length: 11 residues.

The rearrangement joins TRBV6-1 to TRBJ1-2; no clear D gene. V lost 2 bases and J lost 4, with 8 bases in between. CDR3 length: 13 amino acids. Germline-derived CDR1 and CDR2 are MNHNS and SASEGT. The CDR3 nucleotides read TGTGCCAGCAGTGAATCGGAGGGCTATGGCTACACCTTC. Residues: CASSESEGYGYTF.

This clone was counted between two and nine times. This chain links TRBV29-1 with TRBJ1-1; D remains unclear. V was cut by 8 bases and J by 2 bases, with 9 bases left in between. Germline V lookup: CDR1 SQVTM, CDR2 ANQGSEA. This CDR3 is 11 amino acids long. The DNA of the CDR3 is TGCAGCACAACGGGTAACACTGAAGCTTTCTTT. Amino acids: CSTTGNTEAFF.

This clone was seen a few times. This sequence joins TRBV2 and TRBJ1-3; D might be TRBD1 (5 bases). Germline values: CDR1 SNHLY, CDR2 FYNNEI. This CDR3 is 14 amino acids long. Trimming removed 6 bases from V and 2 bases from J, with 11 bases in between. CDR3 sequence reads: CASREFRAGNTIYF. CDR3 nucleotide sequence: TGTGCCAGCAGGGAGTTCAGGGCTGGAAACACCATATATTTT.

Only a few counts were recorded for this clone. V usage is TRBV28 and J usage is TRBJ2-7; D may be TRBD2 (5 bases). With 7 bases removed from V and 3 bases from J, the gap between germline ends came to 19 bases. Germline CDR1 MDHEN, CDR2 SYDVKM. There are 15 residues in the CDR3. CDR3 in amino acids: CASNGEALQGYEQYF. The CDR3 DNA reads TGTGCCAGCAACGGGGAAGCGCTCCAAGGCTACGAGCAGTACTTC.